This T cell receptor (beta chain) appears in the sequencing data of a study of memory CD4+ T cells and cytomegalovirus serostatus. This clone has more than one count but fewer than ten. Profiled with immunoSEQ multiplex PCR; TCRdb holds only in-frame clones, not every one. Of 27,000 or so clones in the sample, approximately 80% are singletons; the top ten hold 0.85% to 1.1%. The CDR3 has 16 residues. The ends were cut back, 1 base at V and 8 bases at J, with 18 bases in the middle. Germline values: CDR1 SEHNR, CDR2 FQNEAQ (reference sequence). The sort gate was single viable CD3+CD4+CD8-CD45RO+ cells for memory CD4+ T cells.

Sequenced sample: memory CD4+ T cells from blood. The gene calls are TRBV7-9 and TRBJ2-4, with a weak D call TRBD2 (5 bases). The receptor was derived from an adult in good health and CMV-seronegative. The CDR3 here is CASSLGQVAGRDIQYF. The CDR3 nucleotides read TGTGCCAGCAGCTTAGGACAAGTGGCGGGTCGGGACATTCAGTACTTC.